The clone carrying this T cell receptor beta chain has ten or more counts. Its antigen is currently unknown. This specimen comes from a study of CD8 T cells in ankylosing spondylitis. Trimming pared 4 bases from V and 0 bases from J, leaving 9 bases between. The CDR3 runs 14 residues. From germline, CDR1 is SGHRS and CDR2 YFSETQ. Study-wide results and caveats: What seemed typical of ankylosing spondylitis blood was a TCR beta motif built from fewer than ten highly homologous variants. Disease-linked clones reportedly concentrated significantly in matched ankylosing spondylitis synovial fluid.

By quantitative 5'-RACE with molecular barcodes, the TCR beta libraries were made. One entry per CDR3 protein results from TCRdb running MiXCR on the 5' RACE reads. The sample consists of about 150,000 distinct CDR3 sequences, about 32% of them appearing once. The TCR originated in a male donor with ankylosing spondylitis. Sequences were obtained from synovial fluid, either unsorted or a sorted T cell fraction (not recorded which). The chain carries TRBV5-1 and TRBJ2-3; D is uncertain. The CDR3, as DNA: TGCGCCAGCAGCGTGGGCCTCAGCACAGATACGCAGTATTTT. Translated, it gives CASSVGLSTDTQYF.